The entry below describes one TCR beta chain. This clone was detected once. The specificity of this receptor is unknown. No much larger clone is present one base from it, and per-base qualities are unavailable. This entry comes from a study of cytomegalovirus exposure and HLA in healthy donors (dated by TCRdb to 2016 to 2017). With regard to the full study: An earlier analysis of several hundred of the donors reported approximately 280 Gb of sequence data and 95 million to 120 million unique TCR beta sequences obtained from around 190 million T cells. Roughly 300 gigabases of sequencing data and around 80 million unique TCR sequences made up an early release that covered 500 to 650 HLA-typed donors. The genetic ancestry cluster associated with self-reported Caucasian donors included 81% of the roughly 400 genotyped donors. The study was designed to test whether signatures of past pathogen exposure could be identified by cataloging public T cell receptors. The study used immunosequencing to profile the T cell repertoires of under 700 subjects and linked those repertoires to cytomegalovirus serostatus. A separate validation cohort of approximately 130 different subjects was used in addition to the approximately 640-subject first cohort. High-throughput TCR immunosequencing, statistical association of individual TCRs with disease status, and machine learning were combined to predict cytomegalovirus infection status. A later analysis re-analyzed previously published TCR beta repertoires from 666 donors and added high-resolution HLA genotyping to study TCR occurrence patterns. Rather than using new phenotypic data, the later analysis identified candidate immune exposures from TCR beta sequences and from how often those sequences occurred across donors. In an earlier analysis of around 540 of the donors, high-throughput TCR beta sequencing was used to judge whether each TCR beta V gene segment behaved as functional or pseudogenic. Donor age, sex, ethnicity and CMV serostatus were compiled together with the repertoire data. A later genetic analysis used genome-wide SNP genotypes for about three fifths of the roughly 700 donors, treating that subset as a discovery cohort. Every discovery cohort repertoire had been produced on one sequencing platform. Class I and class II HLA loci were covered by the typing at four-digit resolution. Typing coverage differed by locus: A, B, C, DRB1 and DQB1 were typed in roughly 620-640 donors, DQA1 in 522, DPA1 in some 570, and DPB1 in 450 to 490. A few DR-DQ haplotypes were treated as single units for association and clustering because of strong linkage in the cohort. On average, roughly 240,000 unique TCR beta nucleotide sequences were sequenced per donor among 398 genotyped donors of the cohort, with 15% to 20% of those sequences being non-productive.

V is pruned by 7 bases and J by 3 bases, leaving 4 bases of the junction without a gene match. Per the germline V gene, MNHEY is the CDR1 and SVGAGI is the CDR2. Taken from cysteine to phenylalanine, the CDR3 has 14 residues. Of all the DNA, just the CDR3 is kept, 42 bases in frame from base 1. The cohort was made up of roughly 670 healthy bone marrow donors. At the time of sampling, every cohort member was nominally healthy, though immune exposures that went unrecorded were likely present. The donor was CMV seronegative and was included in the group of 352 seronegative cohort members. A peripheral blood sample was collected from each donor, and TCR beta sequencing was performed on peripheral blood mononuclear cells. The Qiagen DNeasy Blood Extraction Kit was used to extract genomic DNA from the blood cell samples. Libraries were prepared through the immunoSEQ multiplex PCR assay. The multiplex PCR relied on a mix of 60 forward primers for TCR Vbeta segments and 13 reverse primers for TCR Jbeta segments. Amplification of the CDR3 region of rearranged TCR beta genes was performed with a multiplex PCR assay on genomic DNA. Amplified TCR beta libraries were sequenced as 87-base-pair reads on the Illumina HiSeq System. From the authors' description of their analysis: In a later analysis, approximately 74 million unique TCR beta chains were counted across the approximately 640 repertoires, and approximately 9.9 million of these chains were shared by at least two donors. To remove PCR and sequencing errors, raw reads were error-corrected and collapsed into unique sequences using a nearest-neighbor algorithm that merged closely related sequences. Alignment of CDR3 sequences to IMGT reference sequences was used to assign V, D and J gene segments. For a sequence to be retained, a match of at least six nucleotides was required to both a V gene segment and a J gene segment. A rearrangement was called productive if the CDR3 had no stop codons and remained in frame with V and J, and every other rearrangement was called non-productive. Following IMGT convention, CDR3 was defined as the stretch from the second conserved V-encoded cysteine to the conserved J-encoded phenylalanine. In an earlier analysis of 587 of the donors, sequences lacking an unambiguous match to a single V gene segment were excluded. An earlier analysis of 587 of the donors classified V segments as functional when productive rearrangements were above 56.7% and as segregating when the standard deviation between donors was above 5%. A statistical classification framework was developed to diagnose cytomegalovirus status using the catalog of TCR beta chain sequences. V and J gene assignment, in a later analysis, came from comparing TCR nucleotide sequences with IMGT/GENE-DB human TR gene sequences. A later analysis assigned CDR3 sequences and most-parsimonious VDJ recombination scenarios with the TCRdist pipeline. In a later analysis, every TCR beta chain was defined by the combination of its CDR3 amino acid sequence and its V-gene family, and reads without a unique V-gene family were dropped. As a way to deal with suspected cross-contamination and a sequencing artifact, a later analysis dropped hundreds of nucleotide sequences that were highly shared and had low generation probability. A later analysis calculated a clonal expansion index for each public chain from normalized within-repertoire ranks of inferred template counts. Generation probabilities in a later analysis came from a VDJ recombination model fitted to out-of-frame rearrangements, and those results were checked against IGoR. In a later analysis, hypergeometric tests were used to score TCR-TCR, TCR-HLA and TCR-CMV co-occurrence, with a repertoire-size bias correction applied to TCR pairs. In a later analysis, false discovery rates were estimated by permuting HLA or CMV assignments 20 times. In a later analysis, co-occurring TCRs were grouped with DBSCAN, and TCRdist sequence similarity was added when clustering was performed within HLA-allele-positive subsets. Repertoires with fewer than 30,000 or more than 120,000 public chains were left out of co-occurrence clustering, as were four to six repertoires with anomalous nucleotide sharing. TCRdb retrieved this table from immuneACCESS and kept in-frame rearrangements only. Not all clones are present; in checked studies, unresolved V genes account for under half, and no reason is known for the remainder. That table furnishes V, J and clone size, whereas the DNA furnished D and trimming. A total of about 62,000 clones appear in this sample, around 78% of them only once. The ten largest clonotypes hold more than 7.5% of the sample.

Results the study describes overall, beyond this receptor: The earlier analysis of 587 of the donors excluded 15 to 20 rarely observed V segments, including chromosome 9 orphons, because counts were too low. Specific HLA alleles were associated with roughly 16,000 TCR beta sequences at a false discovery rate of 0.05 in a later analysis. Sequencing depth was assumed to be roughly uniform across donors in the presence/absence analyses, though that assumption may not hold. Linkage disequilibrium might explain the correlated functional status among segregating V segments, but an unknown experimental factor could not be ruled out. The study gave a list of roughly 150 TCR beta chains associated with cytomegalovirus. The only immune exposure information available for the cohort was CMV serostatus. While some public TCRs were present in many individuals, most TCR sequences turned up only very rarely across donors. A further reported finding was that TCR beta sequences accurately predicted the HLA-A and HLA-B alleles for most subjects in the first cohort. A later analysis found that most CMV-associated TCR beta chains appeared HLA-restricted, with HLA associations seemingly driven largely by CMV exposure. Some IMGT-functional V segments, including TRBV6-2 and TRBV6-3, could not be told apart with the 87-base-pair reads, so those segments were excluded. In a later analysis, HLA-associated TCR beta chains were found to be more clonally expanded and to have lower generation probabilities than equally common non-associated chains. A group of highly shared sequence variants was considered likely to be a technical artifact of the sequencing pipeline. The authors suggested that the approach could potentially be generalized to other disease states and immunological phenotypes. V-gene and J-gene trimming of TCR beta chains was associated with a missense DCLRE1C variant in a later genetic analysis, and the association was replicated in an independent cohort. A later analysis found that TCR association rates varied across HLA loci, with DRB1 alleles showing the most associated TCRs and HLA-C alleles the fewest. This cohort had only TCR beta chains sequenced, and the lack of alpha or paired-chain data limited which features could be detected. A later analysis reported that several top co-occurrence clusters appeared linked to parvovirus B19, influenza, CMV and Epstein-Barr virus. Cytomegalovirus status was reported to be diagnosed by the classifier with high specificity and sensitivity in both the original and validation cohorts. According to a later genetic analysis, donors in an Asian-associated ancestry cluster had fewer N-insertions in productive TCRs than the roughly 700-donor mean. In an earlier analysis of some 500 of the donors, most TCR beta V segments appeared in productive rearrangements about 87% or about 30% of the time, broadly matching IMGT annotations. A few of the identified cytomegalovirus-associated TCR beta chains were confirmed in vitro to be specific for cytomegalovirus antigens. Because HLA typing was unavailable for some donors at each locus, only the typed subset was used in association tests. When HLA alleles, especially DR and DQ, strongly co-occurred, attributing TCR associations to individual alleles was difficult.

The clonotype was recovered from a man aged 40-49 years in good health and CMV-seronegative. Sample: PBMCs. The rearranged chain carries TRBV6-5 and TRBJ2-1; 9 of the junction bases match TRBD2. This receptor carries the CDR3 CASTKTSGYNEQFF. At the DNA level, the sequence is TGTGCCAGCACGAAGACTAGCGGCTACAATGAGCAGTTCTTC.